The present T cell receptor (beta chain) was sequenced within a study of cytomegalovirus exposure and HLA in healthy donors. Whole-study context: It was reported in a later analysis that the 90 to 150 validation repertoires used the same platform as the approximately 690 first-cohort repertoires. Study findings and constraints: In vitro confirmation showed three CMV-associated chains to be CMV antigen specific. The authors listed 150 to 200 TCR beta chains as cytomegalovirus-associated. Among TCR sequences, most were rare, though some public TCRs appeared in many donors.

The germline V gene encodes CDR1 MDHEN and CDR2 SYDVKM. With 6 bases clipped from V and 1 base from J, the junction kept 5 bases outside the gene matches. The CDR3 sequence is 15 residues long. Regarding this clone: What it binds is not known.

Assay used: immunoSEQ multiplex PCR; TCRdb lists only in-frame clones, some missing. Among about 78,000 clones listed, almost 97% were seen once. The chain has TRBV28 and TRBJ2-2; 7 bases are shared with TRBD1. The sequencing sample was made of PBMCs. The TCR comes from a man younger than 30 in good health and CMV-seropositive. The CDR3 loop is CASSSGTVNTGELFF. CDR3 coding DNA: TGTGCCAGCAGCTCCGGGACAGTGAACACCGGGGAGCTGTTTTTT.